This T cell receptor beta chain emerged from a study of post-analysis software for immune sequencing data (dated by TCRdb to between 2015 and 2017). About the study as a whole: Relapsing-remitting, secondary progressive and progressive-relapsing multiple sclerosis were recorded as disease courses, and subtype annotation was lacking for some patients. The multiple sclerosis patient repertoires were compared with about a dozen previously published healthy control repertoires from donors aged about 6 to 28 years. A subset of samples was prepared in parallel using single-end sample barcoding, then pooled and co-amplified after Illumina adapter ligation. What the work shows at the level of the full study, not this receptor alone: Direct clustering with F measure revealed strong co-clustering of samples prepared in the same batch, which led to a batch-effect correction. Roughly 5 TRBV segments, including TRBV5-6, TRBV5-1 and TRBV20-1, were significantly more frequent in patients than controls. The control group was slightly older than the multiple sclerosis patient group. Significantly lower normalized Chao1 diversity was found in multiple sclerosis patients than in controls, suggesting substantial peripheral T-cell clonal expansion.

The method behind the library was PCR. The reads were generated on an Illumina HiSeq 2500. To reduce PCR and sequencing biases, unique molecular identifiers were built into the TCR beta cDNA libraries. Roughly 500,000 cDNA molecules were obtained per 1 to 10 million input T cells, so each molecule approximated one T cell. The same protocol used for the earlier healthy control dataset was applied to prepare and sequence the patient libraries. Samples belonging to the same batch were prepared together, multiplexed and sequenced on a shared HiSeq lane. Under the source paper's analysis protocol: MIGEC handled the raw barcoded reads, throwing out single-read molecular identifier groups before consensus assembly and CDR3 extraction. VDJtools was used for post-analysis of the clonotype tables, with diversity normalized by down-sampling every dataset to the smallest sample size. In repertoire overlap clustering, CDR3 amino acid sequences, but not nucleotide sequences, were matched to correct batch-related cross-sample contamination. TCRdb itself trimmed the public reads at Q25 with fastp, ran MiXCR and retained productive beta chains. CDR3 protein sequences are deduplicated, and each keeps its most common genes and DNA. The V and J calls reflect TCRdb's pipeline rather than the authors' work. The sample table shows around 260,000 distinct CDR3 sequences, and just over 35% are seen once. The ten largest clones represent around 5.2% of the sample.

To demonstrate the VDJtools post-analysis software, TCR beta repertoires were profiled from the peripheral blood of 13 young patients with multiple sclerosis. The patients with multiple sclerosis were children and adolescents between roughly 6 and 15 years of age. Reading the germline V gene gives CDR1 MNHNS and CDR2 SASEGT. The CDR3 starts with the cysteine, ends with the phenylalanine, and has 13 residues. Left in the record is the CDR3 DNA by itself, 39 bases read in frame from the first base. The germline V and J ends show losses of 8 bases and 1 base respectively, and no gene match explains 3 bases of the junction. This clonotype was counted a single time. What this receptor recognizes is not known. There are no base qualities to consult, and no much larger clone falls within one base. Evidence from a single read is weak.

This clonotype was obtained from a girl between 10 and 17 years old with multiple sclerosis. Sequencing was performed on blood. Here the chain combines TRBV6-1 and TRBJ1-1, and 8 junction bases match TRBD1. The CDR3 amino acid sequence is: CASGDRWNTEAFF. The DNA is TGTGCCAGCGGGGACAGGTGGAACACTGAAGCTTTCTTT.